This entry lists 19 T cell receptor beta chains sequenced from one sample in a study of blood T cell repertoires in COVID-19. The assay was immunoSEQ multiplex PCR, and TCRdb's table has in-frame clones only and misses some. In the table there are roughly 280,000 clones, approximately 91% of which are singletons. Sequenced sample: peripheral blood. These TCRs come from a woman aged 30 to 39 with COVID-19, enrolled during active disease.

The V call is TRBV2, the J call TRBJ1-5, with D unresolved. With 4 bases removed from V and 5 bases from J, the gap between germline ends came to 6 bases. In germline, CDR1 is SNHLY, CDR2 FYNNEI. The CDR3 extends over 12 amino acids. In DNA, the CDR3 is TGTGCCAGCAGTGCGTTAGATCAGCCCCAGCATTTT. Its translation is CASSALDQPQHF.

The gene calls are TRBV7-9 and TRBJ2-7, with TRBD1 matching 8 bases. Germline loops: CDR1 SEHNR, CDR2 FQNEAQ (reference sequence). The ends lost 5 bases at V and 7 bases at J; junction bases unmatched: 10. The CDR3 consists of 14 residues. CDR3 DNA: TGTGCCAGCAGCCTCGGACAGGGAGGAGATGAGCAGTACTTC. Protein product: CASSLGQGGDEQYF. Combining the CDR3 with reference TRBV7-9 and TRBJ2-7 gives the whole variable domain DTGVSQNPRHKITKRGQNVTFRCDPISEHNRLYWYRQTLGQGPEFLTYFQNEAQLEKSRLLSDRFSAERPKGSFSTLEIQRTEQGDSAMYLCASSLGQGGDEQYFGPGTRLTVT.

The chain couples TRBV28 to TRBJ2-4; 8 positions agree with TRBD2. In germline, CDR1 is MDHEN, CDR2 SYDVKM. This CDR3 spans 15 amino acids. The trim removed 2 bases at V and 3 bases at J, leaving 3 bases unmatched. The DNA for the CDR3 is TGTGCCAGCAGTTTAGTCGGGAGGGTCAAAAACATTCAGTACTTC. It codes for CASSLVGRVKNIQYF.

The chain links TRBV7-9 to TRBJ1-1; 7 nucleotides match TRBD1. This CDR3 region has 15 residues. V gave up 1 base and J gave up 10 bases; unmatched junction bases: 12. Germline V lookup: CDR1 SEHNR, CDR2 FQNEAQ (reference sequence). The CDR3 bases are TGTGCCAGCAGCTTAGTCTCCGGGACAGTCGGGGGAGCTTTCTTT. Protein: CASSLVSGTVGGAFF.

The chain's CDR3 is CSVEDGAGGYEQYF. The CDR3, as DNA: TGCAGCGTTGAAGATGGGGCAGGGGGCTACGAGCAGTACTTC. V usage is TRBV29-1 and J usage is TRBJ2-7; 7 nucleotides align to TRBD1. V was pared by 0 bases and J by 3 bases, with 5 bases of the junction left unmatched. The CDR3 has 14 amino acids. The V gene's germline CDR1 is SQVTM and CDR2 ANQGSEA.

The chain's CDR3 is CATSRGAGAKNIQYF. DNA of the CDR3: TGTGCCACCAGCAGAGGGGCGGGGGCCAAAAACATTCAGTACTTC. The J gene is TRBJ2-4, the V gene TRBV15; a weak D match, TRBD2 (6 bases). Germline V gene sequence: CDR1 LNHNV, CDR2 YYDKDF (reference sequence). This CDR3 contains 15 residues. V dropped 1 base and J dropped 1 base, with 8 bases sitting between them.

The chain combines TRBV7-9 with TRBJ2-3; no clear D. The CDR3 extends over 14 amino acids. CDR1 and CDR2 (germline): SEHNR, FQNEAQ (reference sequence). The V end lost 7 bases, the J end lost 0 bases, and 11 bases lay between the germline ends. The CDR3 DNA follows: TGTGCCAGCACTTTACTCGGGAGCACAGATACGCAGTATTTT. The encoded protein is CASTLLGSTDTQYF.

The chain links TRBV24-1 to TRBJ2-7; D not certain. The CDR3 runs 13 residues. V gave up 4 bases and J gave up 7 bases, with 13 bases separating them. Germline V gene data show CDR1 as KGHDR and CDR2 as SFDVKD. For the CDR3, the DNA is TGTGCCACCAGTGAGCGAAGGAGCGATGAGCAGTACTTC. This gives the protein CATSERRSDEQYF.

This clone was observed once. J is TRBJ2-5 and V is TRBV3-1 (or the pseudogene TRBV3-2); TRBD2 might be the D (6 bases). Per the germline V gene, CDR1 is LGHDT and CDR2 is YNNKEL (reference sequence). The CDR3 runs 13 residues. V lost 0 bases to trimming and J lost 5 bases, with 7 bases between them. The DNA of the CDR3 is TGTGCCAGCAGCCAAGAAGGAGGGGAGACCCAGTACTTC. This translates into CASSQEGGETQYF.

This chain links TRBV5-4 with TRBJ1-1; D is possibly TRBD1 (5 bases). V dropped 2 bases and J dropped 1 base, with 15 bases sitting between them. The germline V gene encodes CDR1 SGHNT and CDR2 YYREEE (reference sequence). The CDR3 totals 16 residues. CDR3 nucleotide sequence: TGTGCCAGCAGCTTAGGGGTGCCGTCGTCGAACACTGAAGCTTTCTTT. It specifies CASSLGVPSSNTEAFF.

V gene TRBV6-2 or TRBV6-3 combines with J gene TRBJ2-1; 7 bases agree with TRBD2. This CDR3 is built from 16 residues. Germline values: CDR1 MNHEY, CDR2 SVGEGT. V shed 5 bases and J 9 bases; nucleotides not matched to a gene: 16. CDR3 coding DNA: TGTGCCAGCAGTCGCCGACTAGCCGCGGAGACGGGTGAGCAGTTCTTC. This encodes CASSRRLAAETGEQFF.

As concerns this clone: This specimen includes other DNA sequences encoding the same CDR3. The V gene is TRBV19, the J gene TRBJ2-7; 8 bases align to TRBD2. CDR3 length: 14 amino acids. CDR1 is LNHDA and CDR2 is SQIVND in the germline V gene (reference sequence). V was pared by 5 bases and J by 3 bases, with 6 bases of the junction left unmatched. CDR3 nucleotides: TGTGCCAGTAGTCTGGCGGGAGGTCTCTACGAGCAGTACTTC. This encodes CASSLAGGLYEQYF. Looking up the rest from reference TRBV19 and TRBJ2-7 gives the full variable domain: DGGITQSPKYLFRKEGQNVTLSCEQNLNHDAMYWYRQDPGQGLRLIYYSQIVNDFQKGDIAEGYSVSREKKESFPLTVTSAQKNPTAFYLCASSLAGGLYEQYFGPGTRLTVT.

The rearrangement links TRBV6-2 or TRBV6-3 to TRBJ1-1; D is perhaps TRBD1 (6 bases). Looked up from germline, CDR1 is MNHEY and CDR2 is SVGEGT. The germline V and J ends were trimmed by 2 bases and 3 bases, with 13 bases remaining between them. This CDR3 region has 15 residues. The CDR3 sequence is CASSYPRGGDTEAFF. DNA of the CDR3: TGTGCCAGCAGTTACCCCCGAGGGGGGGACACTGAAGCTTTCTTT.

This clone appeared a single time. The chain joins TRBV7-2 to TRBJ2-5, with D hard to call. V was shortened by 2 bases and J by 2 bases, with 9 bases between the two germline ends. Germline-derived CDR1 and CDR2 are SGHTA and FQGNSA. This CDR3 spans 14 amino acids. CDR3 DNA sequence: TGTGCCAGCAGCTTATTGGGCCGTCAAGAGACCCAGTACTTC. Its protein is CASSLLGRQETQYF.

In DNA, the CDR3 is TGTGCCAGCAGCCTCACCGGGACAGGGTTCTATGGCTACACCTTC. Protein sequence: CASSLTGTGFYGYTF. The genes are TRBV11-2 and TRBJ1-2; TRBD1 matches at 9 bases. The CDR3 loop spans 15 amino acids. With 5 bases clipped from V and 4 bases from J, the junction kept 8 bases outside the gene matches. CDR1 is SGHAT, CDR2 FQNNGV, per germline. Based on the CDR3 plus reference TRBV11-2 and TRBJ1-2, the full variable domain is EAGVAQSPRYKIIEKRQSVAFWCNPISGHATLYWYQQILGQGPKLLIQFQNNGVVDDSQLPKDRFSAERLKGVDSTLKIQPAKLEDSAVYLCASSLTGTGFYGYTFGSGTRLTVV.

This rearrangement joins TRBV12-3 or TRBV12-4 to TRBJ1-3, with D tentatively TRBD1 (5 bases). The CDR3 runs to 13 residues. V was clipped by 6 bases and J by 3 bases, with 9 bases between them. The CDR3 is CASRRQGGNTIYF. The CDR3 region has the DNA TGTGCCAGCAGGCGTCAGGGTGGAAACACCATATATTTT.

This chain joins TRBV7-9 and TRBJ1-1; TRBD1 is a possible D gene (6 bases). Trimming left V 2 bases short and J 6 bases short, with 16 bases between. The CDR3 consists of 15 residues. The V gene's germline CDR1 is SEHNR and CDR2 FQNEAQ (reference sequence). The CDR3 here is CASSLKGQGLAEAFF. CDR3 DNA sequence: TGTGCCAGCAGCTTAAAAGGGCAGGGGCTTGCTGAAGCTTTCTTT.

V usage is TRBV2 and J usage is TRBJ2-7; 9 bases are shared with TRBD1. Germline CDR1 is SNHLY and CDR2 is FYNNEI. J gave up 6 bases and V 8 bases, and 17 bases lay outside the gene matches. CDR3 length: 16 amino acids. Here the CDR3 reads CASVDRQGEVTGEQYF. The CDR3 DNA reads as TGTGCCAGCGTAGATCGACAGGGGGAAGTGACAGGCGAGCAGTACTTC.

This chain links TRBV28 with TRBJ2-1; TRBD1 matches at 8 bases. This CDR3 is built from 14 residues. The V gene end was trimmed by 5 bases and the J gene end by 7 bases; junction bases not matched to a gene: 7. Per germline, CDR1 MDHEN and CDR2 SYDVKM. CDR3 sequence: CASSPQGARNEQFF. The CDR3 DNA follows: TGTGCCAGCAGTCCTCAGGGGGCGCGTAATGAGCAGTTCTTC.